This TCR beta chain appears in the sequencing data of a study of CD8+ T cells in alopecia areata. RNA extraction and reverse transcription yielded cDNA as sequencing template. TCRdb's table, derived via immunoSEQ multiplex PCR, lists solely in-frame clones and lacks some. The sample has about 150,000 clones; roughly 64% are singletons. This clone showed up just a few times. This sample includes further DNA sequences coding for the same CDR3. The CDR3 sequence is 13 residues long. V gave up 3 bases and J gave up 0 bases, with 8 bases separating them. Germline V gene lookup returns CDR1 SQVTM and CDR2 ANQGSEA.

The chain couples TRBV29-1 to TRBJ1-1, with D unresolved. This TCR came from a human donor with alopecia areata. The specimen was CD4+ T cells sorted from blood, collected at week 0. For the CDR3, the DNA is TGCAGCGTTGAGGGAAGGCTGAACACTGAAGCTTTCTTT. This translates into CSVEGRLNTEAFF.